The 12 T cell receptor beta chains reported below all come from one sample, sequenced in a study of blood T cell repertoires in COVID-19. Measured with immunoSEQ multiplex PCR; TCRdb has only the in-frame clones, and not every one. Of more than 200,000 clones in the sample, around 86% are singletons; the top ten hold roughly 5.6%. The sample comprised peripheral blood. These receptors were taken from a woman aged 60-75 years with COVID-19, enrolled during active disease.

The chain links TRBV7-9 to TRBJ2-1; possibly TRBD2 for D (6 bases). The V end lost 5 bases, the J end lost 2 bases, and 16 bases lay between the germline ends. CDR1 and CDR2 (germline): SEHNR, FQNEAQ (reference sequence). This CDR3 spans 16 amino acids. CDR3 DNA sequence: TGTGCCAGCAGCCAGTTAGCGGAGGGAACCTACAATGAGCAGTTCTTC. Amino acid sequence: CASSQLAEGTYNEQFF.

This chain connects TRBV6-5 to TRBJ1-3, with D perhaps TRBD1 (5 bases). V was pared by 8 bases and J by 2 bases, with 16 bases between. Germline-derived CDR1 and CDR2 are MNHEY and SVGAGI. CDR3 size: 15 residues. CDR3: CASHRGGEPGNTIYF. The DNA of the CDR3 is TGTGCCAGCCACCGGGGAGGGGAACCTGGAAACACCATATATTTT.

This sequence joins TRBV3-1 (or the pseudogene TRBV3-2) and TRBJ1-2; the D gene is possibly TRBD1 (6 bases). Per the germline V gene, CDR1 is LGHDT and CDR2 is YNNKEL (reference sequence). Trimming removed 3 bases from V and 1 base from J, with 9 bases in between. The CDR3 extends over 14 amino acids. The CDR3 protein is CASSQGAGNYGYTF. The CDR3, as DNA: TGTGCCAGCAGCCAGGGGGCCGGTAACTATGGCTACACCTTC.

V usage is TRBV7-2 and J usage is TRBJ2-1; D possibly corresponds to TRBD2 (6 bases). Trimming took 1 base from V and 7 from J, leaving 14 bases between them. Germline CDR1 reads SGHTA; CDR2 reads FQGNSA. The CDR3 has 15 residues. The CDR3, as DNA: TGTGCCAGCAGCTTAGGGACTGGGGGGACGAATGAGCAGTTCTTC. Translated: CASSLGTGGTNEQFF. The variable domain in full, completed from reference TRBV7-2 and TRBJ2-1, reads GAGVSQSPSNKVTEKGKDVELRCDPISGHTALYWYRQSLGQGLEFLIYFQGNSAPDKSGLPSDRFSAERTGGSVSTLTIQRTQQEDSAVYLCASSLGTGGTNEQFFGPGTRLTVL.

This clone has a handful of counts. This chain uses TRBV30 with TRBJ2-1; D gene unclear. The CDR3 is 16 amino acids. The germline V gene encodes CDR1 GTSNPN and CDR2 SVGIG (reference sequence). With 5 bases removed from V and 0 bases from J, the gap between germline ends came to 17 bases. The CDR3 DNA follows: TGTGCCTGGGCTAACACGGCGGCCATCTCCTACAATGAGCAGTTCTTC. The encoded protein is CAWANTAAISYNEQFF.

The V gene is TRBV11-2, the J gene TRBJ2-5, with 7 bases matching TRBD2. Germline V gene sequence: CDR1 SGHAT, CDR2 FQNNGV. The CDR3 extends over 17 amino acids. V was pared by 5 bases and J by 1 base, with 13 bases of the junction left unmatched. The CDR3 coding sequence is TGTGCCAGCAGCCTATATATTAGCGGGCTCCTCCAAGAGACCCAGTACTTC. This translates into CASSLYISGLLQETQYF.

V and J are TRBV11-3 and TRBJ2-1, with TRBD2 matching over 8 bases. The CDR3 covers 15 residues. V was clipped by 6 bases and J by 0 bases; unmatched bases: 4. Germline V lookup: CDR1 SGHNT, CDR2 YENEEA. Here the CDR3 reads CASSPGGSSYNEQFF. The CDR3 DNA sequence: TGTGCCAGCAGTCCGGGGGGGAGCTCCTACAATGAGCAGTTCTTC.

This clone was seen more than once but under ten times. The chain employs TRBV10-1 and TRBJ1-5, with a weak D call TRBD1 (5 bases). Trimming took 7 bases from V and 0 from J, leaving 10 bases between them. Germline V gene sequence: CDR1 WNHNN, CDR2 SYGVQD (reference sequence). The CDR3 runs 14 residues. Here the CDR3 DNA reads TGCGCCAGCAAAAGGGGCAGTAGCAATCAGCCCCAGCATTTT. Its translation is CASKRGSSNQPQHF.

The chain has TRBV7-9 and TRBJ1-5; 7 bases agree with TRBD1. After removal of 5 bases from V and 14 bases from J, the junction contained 12 bases not matched to a gene. Germline CDR1 is SEHNR and CDR2 is FQNEAQ (reference sequence). The CDR3 extends over 13 amino acids. Written as DNA, the CDR3 is TGTGCCAGCAGCGCTAGGACAGGACTATTAAAGCATTTT. Translating it yields CASSARTGLLKHF.

Concerning this clone: No DNA is shown, since the ends of the CDR3 on it are uncertain; the CDR3 is the one TCRdb lists. This chain uses TRBV5-1 with TRBJ2-5; the D call in the table, TRBD2, was not verified against the DNA. The germline V gene has CDR1 SGHRS and CDR2 YFSETQ. 13 amino acids form the CDR3, both terminal residues included. CDR3 residues: CASSFGSGETQYF.

The V gene is TRBV7-2, the J gene TRBJ1-2; weak D call: TRBD1 (6 bases). V was pared by 4 bases and J by 2 bases, with 17 bases between. The V gene's germline CDR1 is SGHTA and CDR2 FQGNSA. The CDR3 has 16 amino acids. Here the CDR3 reads CASSSQGSPPNYGYTF. DNA for the CDR3: TGTGCCAGCAGCTCTCAGGGGAGCCCGCCAAACTATGGCTACACCTTC.

This chain links TRBV7-2 with TRBJ2-7; D is undetermined. V shed 1 base and J shed 3 bases, with 7 bases lying between them. The CDR3 runs 13 residues. Germline lookup yields CDR1 SGHTA and CDR2 FQGNSA. DNA of the CDR3: TGTGCCAGCAGCTTAGGGAGTCTCTACGAGCAGTACTTC. Encoded protein: CASSLGSLYEQYF. Complete variable domain (other parts from reference TRBV7-2 and TRBJ2-7): GAGVSQSPSNKVTEKGKDVELRCDPISGHTALYWYRQSLGQGLEFLIYFQGNSAPDKSGLPSDRFSAERTGGSVSTLTIQRTQQEDSAVYLCASSLGSLYEQYFGPGTRLTVT.